Following are 7 T cell receptor beta chains from one sample sequenced in a study of patients and donors after allogeneic stem cell transplantation. TCRdb processed the RT-PCR reads anew with MiXCR; each CDR3 protein has one entry. The table lists 90,000 to 120,000 distinct CDR3 sequences, approximately 35% of them singletons. Sequencing input: blood, either unsorted or a sorted T cell fraction (not recorded which). The receptor source for this set is a human donor who was either an allogeneic HSCT recipient or a stem cell or donor lymphocyte infusion donor (not recorded which). It is not recorded whose cells these are; they may come from a transplant donor.

This clonotype was seen a few times. The chain combines TRBV5-4 with TRBJ1-1; no clear D. Germline V lookup: CDR1 SGHNT, CDR2 YYREEE (reference sequence). Between the trimmed V and J ends, which lost 1 base and 4 bases, there was a span of 11 bases. The CDR3 is 14 amino acids. The CDR3 DNA reads TGTGCCAGCAGCTTGATGGCAGAGGGCACTGAAGCTTTCTTT. Amino acids: CASSLMAEGTEAFF.

CDR3 region: CASSEGTSAYNEQFF. CDR3 sequence (DNA): TGCGCCAGCAGCGAAGGGACTAGCGCCTACAATGAGCAGTTCTTC. This chain uses TRBV4-3 with TRBJ2-1, with 10 bases aligning to TRBD2. V gave up 5 bases and J gave up 2 bases; unmatched junction bases: 3. Germline-derived CDR1 and CDR2 are LGHNA and YSLEER. This CDR3 has 15 amino acids.

The chain combines TRBV12-3 or TRBV12-4 with TRBJ2-7; D not resolved. This CDR3 has 14 amino acids. V was clipped by 6 bases and J by 0 bases, with 12 bases between them. CDR3 nucleotide sequence: TGTGCCAGCAGCCCTCTAATCCGCTCCTACGAGCAGTACTTC. Translated: CASSPLIRSYEQYF.

The chain has TRBV5-6 and TRBJ2-5, with D unclear. Germline CDR1 reads SGHDT; CDR2 reads YYEEEE. Trimming pared 1 base from V and 5 bases from J, leaving 18 bases between. CDR3 size: 16 residues. The DNA for the CDR3 is TGTGCCAGCAGCTTGTGGGTGGCGAACCCTCGGGAGACCCAGTACTTC. The encoded protein is CASSLWVANPRETQYF.

The rearrangement joins TRBV5-1 to TRBJ2-2; 11 bases match TRBD2. J lost 6 bases, V lost 5 bases, and 9 bases had no gene match. The germline V gene encodes CDR1 SGHRS and CDR2 YFSETQ. This CDR3 spans 16 amino acids. The CDR3 nucleotides read TGCGCCAGCAGAAAACTAGCGGGAGATTTTTCCGGGGAGCTGTTTTTT. Its protein is CASRKLAGDFSGELFF. The entire variable domain, with the rest obtained from reference TRBV5-1 and TRBJ2-2, is as follows: KAGVTQTPRYLIKTRGQQVTLSCSPISGHRSVSWYQQTPGQGLQFLFEYFSETQRNKGNFPGRFSGRQFSNSRSEMNVSTLELGDSALYLCASRKLAGDFSGELFFGEGSRLTVL.

This clonotype was observed a handful of times. The V and J genes are TRBV6-2 or TRBV6-3 and TRBJ1-2, with TRBD1 as a possible D gene (6 bases). This CDR3 has 14 residues. CDR1 and CDR2 (germline): MNHEY, SVGEGT. The V end lost 5 bases, the J end lost 8 bases, and 18 bases lay between the germline ends. The CDR3: CASSGQTSVEGYTF. CDR3 coding DNA: TGTGCCAGCAGTGGACAGACCTCGGTAGAGGGCTACACCTTC.

The chain links TRBV30 to TRBJ1-1, with TRBD1 matching over 9 bases. Germline CDR1 and CDR2: GTSNPN and SVGIG (reference sequence). V was pared by 3 bases and J by 6 bases, with 8 bases of the junction left unmatched. The CDR3 has 14 residues. The CDR3 region is CAWRGFGQGPEAFF. CDR3 in DNA: TGTGCCTGGAGGGGGTTTGGACAGGGGCCTGAAGCTTTCTTT.